The 30 T cell receptor beta chains below come from one sample, sequenced in a study of Graves' ophthalmopathy and Graves' hyperthyroidism. Amplifying from RNA transcripts, the study obtained TCR beta CDR3 regions. HTBI-primed first-round RT-PCR preceded second-round multiplex PCR. TCRdb recomputed calls from the multiplex PCR reads with MiXCR, one row per CDR3 protein. The sample consists of some 1.1 million distinct CDR3 sequences, roughly 35% of them appearing once. Sequenced: peripheral blood or thyroid tissue (not recorded which). These receptors all stem from an adult man with Graves' hyperthyroidism.

V is TRBV28 and J is TRBJ2-7; 8 bases map to TRBD2. With V trimmed by 4 bases and J by 4 bases, 9 bases remained unmatched. The germline V gene encodes CDR1 MDHEN and CDR2 SYDVKM. This CDR3 is built from 15 residues. Here the CDR3 DNA reads TGTGCCAGCAGTTCCCCGGGAGGGGAGGGGTACGAGCAGTACTTC. This gives the protein CASSSPGGEGYEQYF.

The sample holds many counts of this clonotype. CDR3: CASSEENTEAFF. Written as DNA, the CDR3 is TGTGCCAGCAGTGAAGAGAACACTGAAGCTTTCTTT. The chain recombines TRBV2 with TRBJ1-1; D not resolved. Trimming removed 1 base from V and 1 base from J, with 1 base in between. Germline CDR1 reads SNHLY; CDR2 reads FYNNEI. The CDR3 totals 12 residues.

The CDR3 loop is CASFEGYEQYF. The CDR3 nucleotides are TGTGCCAGCTTTGAGGGGTACGAGCAGTACTTC. The chain joins TRBV6-6 to TRBJ2-7; D possibly matches TRBD1 or TRBD2 (5 bases each). Trimming took 8 bases from V and 4 from J, leaving 9 bases between them. This CDR3 region has 11 residues. CDR1 is MNHNY, CDR2 SVGAGI, per germline (reference sequence).

The chain has TRBV25-1 and TRBJ2-2; D might be TRBD2 (5 bases). The CDR3 sequence is 16 residues long. Germline loops: CDR1 MGHDK, CDR2 SYGVNS. The V end was cut by 8 bases, the J end by 4 bases, with 20 bases between. The CDR3 sequence is CASVAGIPQSTGELFF. The CDR3 coding sequence is TGTGCCAGCGTAGCCGGGATCCCGCAGAGCACCGGGGAGCTGTTTTTT.

This clonotype was detected a few times. Its ends do not fully match the called genes, so a read error is possible. The chain couples TRBV10-2 to TRBJ1-2, with a tentative D call TRBD1 (5 bases). The CDR3 has 14 residues. CDR1 is WSHSY, CDR2 SAAADI, per germline. The CDR3 nucleotides are TGTGCCAGCAGGAACCGGGGCGGATTCAGTGGCTACACCTTC. Protein sequence: CASRNRGGFSGYTF.

This clonotype occurred a few times. The chain links TRBV11-2 to TRBJ1-3; D remains unclear. CDR3 size: 15 residues. V was pared by 0 bases and J by 3 bases, with 9 bases between. Germline CDR1 reads SGHAT; CDR2 reads FQNNGV. CDR3: CASSLESGLGNTIYF. CDR3 in DNA: TGTGCCAGCAGCTTAGAATCCGGGCTTGGAAACACCATATATTTT.

This chain joins TRBV19 and TRBJ1-2; D is uncertain. Germline lookup yields CDR1 LNHDA and CDR2 SQIVND (reference sequence). With 3 bases removed from V and 0 bases from J, the gap between germline ends came to 14 bases. The CDR3 has 16 residues. The CDR3 DNA reads as TGTGCCAGTAGTATGAGGGCAGATTCTACTAACTATGGCTACACCTTC. This translates into CASSMRADSTNYGYTF.

A few counts support this clonotype. This chain uses TRBV13 with TRBJ2-5; D is possibly TRBD1 or TRBD2 (6 bases each). Trimming left V 6 bases short and J 5 bases short, with 19 bases between. The CDR3 contains 15 residues. Germline V gene sequence: CDR1 PRHDT, CDR2 FYEKMQ (reference sequence). CDR3 region: CASSYSRGRRETQYF. As DNA, the CDR3 is TGTGCCAGCAGTTACTCTCGGGGGCGTAGGGAGACCCAGTACTTC.

The V gene is TRBV7-9, the J gene TRBJ2-5, with a weak D call TRBD2 (6 bases). Germline CDR1 SEHNR, CDR2 FQNEAQ (reference sequence). The CDR3 has 13 amino acids. The ends were cut back, 1 base at V and 9 bases at J, with 12 bases in the middle. CDR3 region: CASSLDWGEAQYF. The CDR3 DNA reads TGTGCCAGCAGCTTAGATTGGGGGGAGGCCCAGTACTTC.

Ten or more counts support this clonotype. J is TRBJ1-6 and V is TRBV20-1; 7 nucleotides line up with TRBD1. The CDR3 runs 17 residues. V was pared by 0 bases and J by 9 bases, with 14 bases of the junction left unmatched. Per the germline V gene, CDR1 is DFQATT and CDR2 is SNEGSKA (reference sequence). CDR3 protein: CSARDLNEGALVSPLHF. The CDR3 nucleotides are TGCAGTGCTAGAGATCTAAACGAGGGGGCATTGGTTTCACCCCTCCACTTT.

This clonotype was counted a few times. The J gene is TRBJ1-1, the V gene TRBV10-3, with a weak D call TRBD1 (5 bases). Germline V lookup: CDR1 ENHRY, CDR2 SYGVKD. This CDR3 is built from 14 residues. V lost 3 bases and J 3 bases, leaving 11 bases between the germline ends. As DNA, the CDR3 is TGTGCCATCAGTGATTGGGGCGCGGACACTGAAGCTTTCTTT. It encodes CAISDWGADTEAFF.

Details on this clonotype: Because the CDR3's place on the DNA is in doubt, the DNA is left out and the CDR3 is given as listed by TCRdb. The chain combines TRBV25-1 with TRBJ2-7; the table's TRBD1 call for D was not verified on the DNA. Germline V lookup: CDR1 MGHDK, CDR2 SYGVNS. The CDR3 has 17 amino acids, counting both end residues. The CDR3 reads CACSARALDRGRYEQYF.

This clonotype was observed many times. The gene calls are TRBV13 and TRBJ2-6; the D gene could be TRBD1 or TRBD2 (7 bases each). V lost 3 bases to trimming and J lost 0 bases, with 12 bases between them. The germline CDR1 and CDR2 sequences are PRHDT and FYEKMQ (reference sequence). This CDR3 spans 17 amino acids. The CDR3 loop is CASSFRGGYSGANVLTF. The CDR3 DNA sequence: TGTGCCAGCAGCTTCAGGGGGGGTTACTCTGGGGCCAACGTCCTGACTTTC.

This chain connects TRBV28 to TRBJ2-7, with D tentatively TRBD1 or TRBD2 (5 bases each). Germline V CDR1 and CDR2: MDHEN, SYDVKM. The V and J ends lost 2 bases and 2 bases respectively, with 19 bases between them. This CDR3 spans 17 amino acids. The CDR3 is CASSLRRQGSRAYEQYF. The CDR3 DNA is TGTGCCAGCAGTTTAAGGAGGCAGGGTAGTCGTGCCTACGAGCAGTACTTC.

The chain links TRBV7-7 to TRBJ2-2; 11 bases are shared with TRBD2. This CDR3 is 16 amino acids long. The V gene's germline CDR1 is SSHAT and CDR2 FNYEAQ (reference sequence). J was trimmed by 4 bases and V by 10 bases; bases with no gene match: 11. The CDR3 DNA reads TGTGCCACCACTGGAGGAGGGACTAGCGGCACCGGGGAGCTGTTTTTT. This encodes CATTGGGTSGTGELFF.

Ten or more counts support this clonotype. The V gene is TRBV12-3 or TRBV12-4, the J gene TRBJ2-7; 9 bases align to TRBD1. J gave up 4 bases and V 6 bases, and 4 bases lay outside the gene matches. The CDR3 extends over 13 amino acids. This chain's CDR3 is CASRQGARYEQYF. The CDR3 DNA is TGTGCCAGCAGACAGGGGGCGAGATACGAGCAGTACTTC.

This clonotype was detected ten times or more. The rearrangement uses TRBV11-2 and TRBJ2-7; D may be TRBD1 or TRBD2 (5 bases each). Germline-derived CDR1 and CDR2 are SGHAT and FQNNGV. CDR3 length equals 14 residues. The V gene lost 1 base and the J gene lost 4 bases, with 11 bases spanning the gap. CDR3 region: CASSLVGVAYEQYF. CDR3 in DNA: TGTGCCAGCAGCTTAGTGGGGGTAGCGTACGAGCAGTACTTC.

This clonotype appeared many times. This chain links TRBV9 with TRBJ2-2, with TRBD1 matching over 7 bases. The CDR3 has 15 amino acids. Germline assignment: CDR1 SGDLS and CDR2 YYNGEE. J lost 2 bases, V lost 0 bases, and 1 base had no gene match. The CDR3 sequence: CASSVGDRNTGELFF. CDR3 nucleotides: TGTGCCAGCAGCGTAGGGGACAGAAACACCGGGGAGCTGTTTTTT.

In its sample, this clonotype was seen once. The chain carries TRBV6-6 and TRBJ1-2, with 8 nucleotides matching TRBD1. Germline CDR1 and CDR2: MNHNY and SVGAGI (reference sequence). The V and J ends lost 6 bases and 5 bases, in that order; junction bases with no gene match: 11. CDR3 size: 15 residues. CDR3 protein: CASSERDRGDYGYTF. The DNA for the CDR3 is TGTGCCAGCAGCGAGCGAGACAGGGGCGATTATGGCTACACCTTC.

There are many counts of this clonotype. This chain connects TRBV7-2 to TRBJ2-5; TRBD2 is a possible D gene (6 bases). Germline lookup yields CDR1 SGHTA and CDR2 FQGNSA. This CDR3 has 14 residues. V gave up 5 bases and J gave up 5 bases, with 15 bases separating them. The CDR3 DNA follows: TGTGCCAGCAGCCGACCCCGGGGGTTTGAGACCCAGTACTTC. This codes for CASSRPRGFETQYF.

In this sample, this clonotype turned up a few times. The CDR3 region is CASSIDRRDYGYTF. The CDR3 region has the DNA TGTGCCAGTAGTATAGACAGGAGGGACTATGGCTACACCTTC. This chain joins TRBV19 and TRBJ1-2; no definite D call. CDR1 and CDR2 (germline): LNHDA, SQIVND (reference sequence). This CDR3 contains 14 residues. Trimming shortened V by 0 bases and J by 3 bases, and 8 bases separated the two germline ends.

This clonotype was recorded at least ten times. This chain links TRBV2 with TRBJ1-6; the D is unclear. V was clipped by 5 bases and J by 9 bases, with 14 bases between them. Germline CDR1 reads SNHLY; CDR2 reads FYNNEI. The CDR3 extends over 14 amino acids. In DNA form, the CDR3 reads TGTGCCAGCAGTCCGCCCTCAGTGGGTTCACCCCTCCACTTT. Amino acid sequence: CASSPPSVGSPLHF.

The gene calls are TRBV7-2 and TRBJ1-1; no definite D call. The V and J ends lost 5 bases and 3 bases respectively, with 13 bases between them. The CDR3 loop spans 14 amino acids. From germline, CDR1 is SGHTA and CDR2 FQGNSA. CDR3 loop: CASSKWTGDTEAFF. CDR3 in DNA: TGTGCCAGCAGCAAATGGACCGGGGACACTGAAGCTTTCTTT.

This clonotype appeared a few times. Sequence at one end of the junction differs from germline and may be a read error. The genes are TRBV7-9 and TRBJ1-3; perhaps TRBD1 as D (6 bases). Germline CDR1 is SEHNR and CDR2 is FQNEAQ (reference sequence). This CDR3 has 13 amino acids. The CDR3 spells CASSVTPWTVLKF. CDR3 DNA: TGTGCCAGCAGCGTAACCCCCTGGACAGTTCTGAAATTT.

This clonotype appeared many times. V usage is TRBV29-1 and J usage is TRBJ2-7; TRBD2 might be the D (5 bases). Trimming left V 4 bases short and J 0 bases short, with 13 bases between. Germline V CDR1 and CDR2: SQVTM, ANQGSEA. This CDR3 region has 14 residues. CDR3 sequence: CSVAGMGSSYEQYF. CDR3 DNA: TGCAGCGTTGCCGGGATGGGGAGCTCCTACGAGCAGTACTTC.

As for this clonotype: This may be a read error, as it is one base from a much larger clone. J is TRBJ2-6 and V is TRBV6-5, with a possible D match to TRBD1 (5 bases). Germline V lookup: CDR1 MNHEY, CDR2 SVGAGI. This CDR3 contains 16 residues. In DNA, the CDR3 is TGTGCCAGCAGTTACCTTACCAGCTCTGGGGCCAACTTCCTGACTTTC. The encoded protein is CASSYLTSSGANFLTF.

This clonotype has a handful of counts. This chain connects TRBV2 to TRBJ1-4, with D maybe TRBD1 (5 bases). V was pared by 6 bases and J by 6 bases, with 14 bases between. The CDR3 loop spans 14 amino acids. The V gene's germline CDR1 is SNHLY and CDR2 FYNNEI. The CDR3 DNA sequence: TGTGCCAGCAGGGGGACCTGGATGGATGAAAAACTGTTTTTT. It encodes CASRGTWMDEKLFF.

This clonotype was recorded many times. For the CDR3, the DNA is TGTGCCAGTAGTATAGTCGGAGGGCCCCGAGAGACCCAGTACTTC. Residues: CASSIVGGPRETQYF. The chain has TRBV19 and TRBJ2-5, with a tentative D call TRBD2 (6 bases). The V end lost 1 base, the J end lost 4 bases, and 13 bases lay between the germline ends. CDR1 and CDR2 (germline): LNHDA, SQIVND (reference sequence). The CDR3 runs 15 residues. The variable domain in full, completed from reference TRBV19 and TRBJ2-5, reads DGGITQSPKYLFRKEGQNVTLSCEQNLNHDAMYWYRQDPGQGLRLIYYSQIVNDFQKGDIAEGYSVSREKKESFPLTVTSAQKNPTAFYLCASSIVGGPRETQYFGPGTRLLVL.

The V gene is TRBV20-1, the J gene TRBJ2-7; D could derive from TRBD1 or TRBD2 (6 bases each). CDR3 length: 17 residues. Germline lookup yields CDR1 DFQATT and CDR2 SNEGSKA (reference sequence). Trimming pared 2 bases from V and 4 bases from J, leaving 24 bases between. The CDR3 here is CSARKDNNRLGGYEQYF. In nucleotides, the CDR3 is TGCAGTGCTAGAAAGGACAACAATCGACTAGGGGGATACGAGCAGTACTTC.

This clonotype occurred a few times. The chain couples TRBV6-2 or TRBV6-3 to TRBJ2-5; D remains ambiguous. Germline CDR1 reads MNHEY; CDR2 reads SVGEGT. The CDR3 runs to 12 residues. Trimming removed 2 bases from V and 7 bases from J, with 8 bases in between. The CDR3 DNA reads TGTGCCAGCAGTTACCCCGAGACGACCCAGTACTTC. Translated: CASSYPETTQYF.